The source of this TCR beta chain is a study of T cells in localized non-small cell lung cancer. Germline loops: CDR1 SGHDT, CDR2 YYEEEE. Between the trimmed V and J ends, which lost 4 bases and 3 bases, there was a span of 17 bases. The CDR3 loop spans 15 amino acids. General study findings and limits: Tumor showed lower T cell clonality than uninvolved adjacent lung, where it was highest.

As to this clone: Antigen: not known.

TCRdb keeps only in-frame clones here, not all; method: immunoSEQ multiplex PCR. Found here are tens of thousands of clones, 85% to 95% of them singletons; the top ten hold 7.1%. This chain connects TRBV5-6 to TRBJ2-7, with D maybe TRBD1 (6 bases). The sequenced sample was peripheral blood, obtained before any cancer treatment. This clonotype originated in a female donor older than 55 with stage I lung adenocarcinoma. For the CDR3, the DNA is TGTGCCAGCAGCCCCCAGGGGATGGGGTACTACGAGCAGTACTTC. Its protein product is CASSPQGMGYYEQYF. The full variable domain, completed using reference TRBV5-6 and TRBJ2-7, is DAGVTQSPTHLIKTRGQQVTLRCSPKSGHDTVSWYQQALGQGPQFIFQYYEEEERQRGNFPDRFSGHQFPNYSSELNVNALLLGDSALYLCASSPQGMGYYEQYFGPGTRLTVT.